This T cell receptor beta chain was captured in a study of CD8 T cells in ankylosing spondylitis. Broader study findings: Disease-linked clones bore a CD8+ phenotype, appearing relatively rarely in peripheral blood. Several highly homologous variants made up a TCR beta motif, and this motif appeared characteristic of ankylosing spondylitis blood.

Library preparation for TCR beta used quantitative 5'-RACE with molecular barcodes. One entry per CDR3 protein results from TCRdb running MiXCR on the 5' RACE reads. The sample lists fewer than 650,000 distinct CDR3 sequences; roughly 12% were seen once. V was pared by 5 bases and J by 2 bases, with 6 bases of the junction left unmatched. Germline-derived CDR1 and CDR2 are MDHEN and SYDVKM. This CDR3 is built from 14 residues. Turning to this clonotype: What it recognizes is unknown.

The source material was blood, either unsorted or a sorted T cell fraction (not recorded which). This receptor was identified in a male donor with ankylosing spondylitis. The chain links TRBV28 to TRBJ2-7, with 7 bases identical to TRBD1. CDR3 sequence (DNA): TGTGCCAGCAGTGCGCCAGGACAGGCCTACGAGCAGTACGTC. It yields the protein CASSAPGQAYEQYV.